A single sample is the source of the 12 T cell receptor beta chains below, sequenced in a study of shared clonotypes between healthy human individuals. Sequencing was performed with immunoSEQ multiplex PCR; in TCRdb, only in-frame clones are kept and a portion is missing. Among more than 550,000 clones listed, 80% to 95% were seen once. Sequencing was carried out using memory CD8+ T cells from PBMCs. Documented subset: CD45RO+ cells pooled with CCR7-negative TemRA cells. These receptors all stem from a man younger than 35 in good health. Some clones in this sample may be carry-over from other donors' samples.

The CDR3 here is CASSPRDGYNEQFF. The CDR3 nucleotides are TGTGCCAGTAGTCCTCGGGACGGTTACAATGAGCAGTTCTTC. The gene calls are TRBV19 and TRBJ2-1; D is tentatively TRBD1 or TRBD2 (5 bases each). Trimming left V 5 bases short and J 4 bases short, with 12 bases between. This CDR3 is 14 amino acids long. CDR1 is LNHDA, CDR2 SQIVND, per germline (reference sequence).

The chain has TRBV5-4 and TRBJ2-3; D perhaps matches TRBD1 (5 bases). Germline loops: CDR1 SGHNT, CDR2 YYREEE (reference sequence). The CDR3 spans 17 residues. The ends were cut back, 0 bases at V and 2 bases at J, with 16 bases in the middle. The CDR3 nucleotides are TGTGCCAGCAGCTTGGGGGGCAGCTACGACAACACAGATACGCAGTATTTT. Encoded protein: CASSLGGSYDNTDTQYF.

V gene TRBV28 combines with J gene TRBJ2-3; 8 bases match TRBD2. The CDR3 is made up of 16 amino acids. Germline values: CDR1 MDHEN, CDR2 SYDVKM. With 4 bases clipped from V and 2 bases from J, the junction kept 8 bases outside the gene matches. Written as DNA, the CDR3 is TGTGCCAGCAGTTCGGGAGGGCCATATCTCACAGATACGCAGTATTTT. It is translated as CASSSGGPYLTDTQYF.

The table lists this clone with a count of one. The chain links TRBV7-2 to TRBJ1-4; TRBD1 might be the D (5 bases). The V and J ends lost 2 bases and 4 bases respectively, with 11 bases between them. Germline V gives CDR1 SGHTA, CDR2 FQGNSA. This CDR3 contains 15 residues. CDR3 bases: TGTGCCAGCAGCTTATCGAGGGGAATTAATGAAAAACTGTTTTTT. This encodes CASSLSRGINEKLFF.

This chain connects TRBV11-2 to TRBJ2-7; TRBD2 might be the D (6 bases). This CDR3 has 14 amino acids. From germline, CDR1 is SGHAT and CDR2 FQNNGV. V was shortened by 4 bases and J by 3 bases, with 13 bases between the two germline ends. The CDR3 DNA is TGTGCCAGCAGCTGGGGGGACGGACACTACGAGCAGTACTTC. It codes for CASSWGDGHYEQYF.

For this clone: Other DNA sequences in the sample encode the same CDR3. The V call is TRBV29-1, the J call TRBJ2-7; 13 bases align to TRBD2. The CDR3 has 13 residues. V dropped 6 bases and J dropped 3; count of bases not matched to a gene: 2. CDR1 is SQVTM and CDR2 is ANQGSEA in the germline V gene. The CDR3 DNA follows: TGCAGCGTCCGGACTAGCGGGAGCTACGAGCAGTACTTC. Protein product: CSVRTSGSYEQYF.

The chain joins TRBV15 to TRBJ1-1, with D maybe TRBD1 (6 bases). V lost 0 bases and J lost 2, with 13 bases in between. This CDR3 comprises 16 residues. Germline V gene sequence: CDR1 LNHNV, CDR2 YYDKDF (reference sequence). The CDR3 sequence is CATSRDRDNLNTEAFF. CDR3 nucleotide sequence: TGTGCCACCAGCAGAGACCGGGACAACTTAAACACTGAAGCTTTCTTT.

This chain connects TRBV12-5 to TRBJ2-7; D not resolved. The CDR3 has 13 residues. CDR1 is LGHNT and CDR2 is FRNRAP in the germline V gene. Trimming pared 3 bases from V and 13 bases from J, leaving 19 bases between. The CDR3 nucleotides are TGTGCTAGTGGTTTTATATCTGGCCGCGCGCCCTACTTC. Protein: CASGFISGRAPYF.

The V and J genes are TRBV9 and TRBJ2-2; the D is unclear. The CDR3 runs to 14 residues. Germline lookup yields CDR1 SGDLS and CDR2 YYNGEE. The germline V and J ends were trimmed by 3 bases and 1 base, with 7 bases remaining between them. The CDR3 coding sequence is TGTGCCAGCAGCGCCCTAAAGAACACCGGGGAGCTGTTTTTT. It codes for CASSALKNTGELFF.

Remarks on this clone: Other DNA sequences of this sample code for an identical CDR3. The genes are TRBV10-3 and TRBJ2-2, with 12 bases identical to TRBD2. V shed 2 bases and J 0 bases; nucleotides not matched to a gene: 1. CDR3 length: 17 amino acids. Germline CDR1 reads ENHRY; CDR2 reads SYGVKD. CDR3 nucleotide sequence: TGTGCCATCAGTGAGGGACTAGCGGGACCGAACACCGGGGAGCTGTTTTTT. This gives the protein CAISEGLAGPNTGELFF.

The chain is built from TRBV7-6 and TRBJ2-1, with TRBD2 matching over 7 bases. Per germline, CDR1 SGHVS and CDR2 FNYEAQ. This CDR3 spans 18 amino acids. V dropped 5 bases and J dropped 7; count of bases not matched to a gene: 20. CDR3 DNA sequence: TGTGCCAGCAGCGGCCCCCCGGGCGGGAGCTTTATATTTAATGAGCAGTTCTTC. Translation gives CASSGPPGGSFIFNEQFF.

V is TRBV9 and J is TRBJ2-3; D is uncertain. The CDR3 has 16 amino acids. Trimming took 0 bases from V and 0 from J, leaving 11 bases between them. The germline gives CDR1 SGDLS, CDR2 YYNGEE. CDR3 sequence (DNA): TGTGCCAGCAGCGTAGCAAGAAGAGCGAGCACAGATACGCAGTATTTT. Amino acid sequence: CASSVARRASTDTQYF.